These 21 T cell receptor beta chains share one sample of origin, sequenced in a study of post-analysis software for immune sequencing data. Overall study results and limits: TRBV5-6, TRBV5-1 and TRBV20-1 belonged to a set of a handful of TRBV segments that were more frequent in patients than controls.

Unique-molecular-identifier-tagged TCR beta cDNA libraries were used. TCRdb re-derived calls from the PCR reads in MiXCR, one entry per CDR3 protein. The sample holds hundreds of thousands of distinct CDR3 sequences, 55% to 70% seen once. For these receptors, no antigen is known. What was sequenced was blood. These receptors were taken from a girl aged 2 to 10 with multiple sclerosis.

The chain joins TRBV20-1 to TRBJ2-1; D is unclear. Trimming stripped 1 base from V and 3 bases from J, with 13 bases between. Germline V gives CDR1 DFQATT, CDR2 SNEGSKA (reference sequence). This CDR3 has 15 amino acids. This CDR3 is CSARVPGNVYNEQFF. The CDR3 region has the DNA TGCAGTGCTAGAGTACCTGGGAATGTCTACAATGAGCAGTTCTTC.

V usage is TRBV21-1 and J usage is TRBJ2-6; TRBD1, as called in the table, went unchecked against the DNA. TRBV21-1 is recorded as a pseudogene. There are 21 residues in the CDR3. The chain's CDR3 is CASSKAGTGGPGSSGANVLTF. DNA for the CDR3: TGTGCCAGCAGCAAAGCGGGGACAGGGGGACCTGGGAGCTCTGGGGCCAACGTCCTGACTTTC.

In its sample, this clonotype was seen a few times. This chain uses TRBV7-2 with TRBJ2-3; D call uncertain. With 6 bases removed from V and 1 base from J, the gap between germline ends came to 14 bases. CDR1 SGHTA and CDR2 FQGNSA come from the germline V gene. This CDR3 is 15 amino acids long. The CDR3 sequence: CASRQSRKGTDTQYF. The CDR3 nucleotides are TGTGCCAGCAGACAATCTAGAAAAGGCACAGATACGCAGTATTTT.

V is TRBV20-1 and J is TRBJ2-3; D tentatively reads TRBD1 or TRBD2 (5 bases each). V gave up 5 bases and J gave up 2 bases, with 17 bases separating them. CDR1 is DFQATT and CDR2 is SNEGSKA in the germline V gene (reference sequence). The CDR3 covers 15 residues. The CDR3 DNA is TGCAGTGCTTCCCCAGGGAGCACACACACAGATACGCAGTATTTT. Its translation: CSASPGSTHTDTQYF.

In DNA, the CDR3 is TGCGCCAGCTCTCTACAGGTTCCCAATGAGCAGTTCTTC. Encoded protein: CASSLQVPNEQFF. The chain couples TRBV5-1 to TRBJ2-1; a possible D gene is TRBD1 (5 bases). Germline V gene sequence: CDR1 SGHRS, CDR2 YFSETQ. Between the trimmed V and J ends, which lost 7 bases and 6 bases, there was a span of 14 bases. The CDR3 is 13 residues long.

The rearrangement links TRBV20-1 to TRBJ2-1; the D is unclear. V was trimmed by 4 bases and J by 9 bases, leaving 19 bases between them. This CDR3 is 14 amino acids long. Germline V gene lookup returns CDR1 DFQATT and CDR2 SNEGSKA (reference sequence). CDR3 sequence reads: CSAKRPERLSEQFF. The CDR3 nucleotides are TGCAGTGCTAAACGGCCCGAGAGGCTAAGTGAGCAGTTCTTC.

The chain is built from TRBV7-9 and TRBJ2-1; no firm D call. Trimming removed 5 bases at V and 6 bases at J, with 17 bases between. CDR3 size: 15 residues. Looked up from germline, CDR1 is SEHNR and CDR2 is FQNEAQ (reference sequence). In DNA form, the CDR3 reads TGTGCCAGCAGCCTATCTGTGGGATTAGGCAATGAGCAGTTCTTC. As protein: CASSLSVGLGNEQFF.

This clonotype has only a few counts. The J gene is TRBJ2-6, the V gene TRBV29-1; D ambiguous. From germline, CDR1 is SQVTM and CDR2 ANQGSEA. The CDR3 length is 13 residues. Trimming cost V 5 bases and J 3 bases, with 8 bases left between them. CDR3 residues: CSVSSNGANVLTF. CDR3 nucleotide sequence: TGCAGCGTTTCGAGTAATGGGGCCAACGTCCTGACTTTC.

A few counts support this clonotype. The gene calls are TRBV5-6 and TRBJ2-5, with a possible D match to TRBD1 (5 bases). Trimming took off 1 base at V and 2 bases at J, with 9 bases between the two ends. The CDR3 spans 14 residues. The V gene's germline CDR1 is SGHDT and CDR2 YYEEEE. This CDR3 is CASSLKNRQETQYF. Written as DNA, the CDR3 is TGTGCCAGCAGCTTGAAGAACAGGCAAGAGACCCAGTACTTC. The variable domain in full, with the rest retrieved from reference TRBV5-6 and TRBJ2-5, is DAGVTQSPTHLIKTRGQQVTLRCSPKSGHDTVSWYQQALGQGPQFIFQYYEEEERQRGNFPDRFSGHQFPNYSSELNVNALLLGDSALYLCASSLKNRQETQYFGPGTRLLVL.

The chain recombines TRBV13 with TRBJ1-2, with D maybe TRBD1 (5 bases). This CDR3 is 16 amino acids long. Germline V gene lookup returns CDR1 PRHDT and CDR2 FYEKMQ (reference sequence). V was shortened by 0 bases and J by 6 bases, with 17 bases between the two germline ends. The CDR3 region is CASSLGYRLDPDGYTF. The CDR3 DNA reads as TGTGCCAGCAGCTTAGGGTACAGGCTCGACCCAGATGGCTACACCTTC.

The chain recombines TRBV15 with TRBJ1-2, with 11 bases lining up with TRBD1. CDR3 length: 16 residues. V lost 0 bases, J lost 5 bases, and 5 bases stayed unmatched. From germline, CDR1 is LNHNV and CDR2 YYDKDF (reference sequence). CDR3 residues: CATSRDKGQGGYGYTF. The CDR3 region has the DNA TGTGCCACCAGCAGAGATAAGGGACAGGGGGGGTATGGCTACACCTTC.

The genes are TRBV5-1 and TRBJ2-1, with D hard to call. The CDR3 sequence is 14 residues long. V dropped 0 bases and J dropped 2 bases, with 6 bases sitting between them. Germline V lookup: CDR1 SGHRS, CDR2 YFSETQ. The CDR3 DNA follows: TGCGCCAGCAGCTTGGGGGCAACCTACAATGAGCAGTTCTTC. Residues: CASSLGATYNEQFF.

The V and J genes are TRBV5-5 and TRBJ2-3; 10 bases agree with TRBD1. The CDR3 has 15 residues. V lost 4 bases to trimming and J lost 0 bases; unmatched junction nucleotides: 2. Germline CDR1 is SGHKS and CDR2 is YYEKEE (reference sequence). The DNA of the CDR3 is TGTGCCAGCAGCACGGGACAGGGGAGCACAGATACGCAGTATTTT. This codes for CASSTGQGSTDTQYF.

This clonotype was observed once. V usage is TRBV5-1 and J usage is TRBJ2-1; TRBD1 matches at 8 bases. This CDR3 comprises 17 residues. With V trimmed by 5 bases and J by 0 bases, 10 bases remained unmatched. Germline V gene lookup returns CDR1 SGHRS and CDR2 YFSETQ. The CDR3: CASSPHDRGSSYNEQFF. CDR3 coding DNA: TGCGCCAGCAGTCCACACGACAGGGGAAGCTCCTACAATGAGCAGTTCTTC.

This chain links TRBV7-2 with TRBJ1-2; no clear D gene. Looked up from germline, CDR1 is SGHTA and CDR2 is FQGNSA. Trimming took 0 bases from V and 4 from J, leaving 9 bases between them. The CDR3 runs 14 residues. The CDR3: CASSLAGLTYGYTF. CDR3 in DNA: TGTGCCAGCAGCTTAGCCGGACTCACCTATGGCTACACCTTC.

The gene calls are TRBV4-2 and TRBJ2-3, with 10 bases lining up with TRBD2. This CDR3 contains 17 residues. Germline CDR1 LGHNA, CDR2 YNFKEQ. Trimming took 2 bases from V and 1 from J; bases not matched to a gene: 6. The CDR3: CASSQKTGTSGTDTQYF. CDR3 coding DNA: TGTGCCAGCAGCCAAAAGACTGGGACTAGCGGCACAGATACGCAGTATTTT.

The genes are TRBV12-3 or TRBV12-4 and TRBJ2-1; 12 bases align to TRBD2. V lost 6 bases and J lost 6; bases outside the gene matches: 12. The CDR3 spans 17 residues. The CDR3 here is CASRPDRLAGDSNEQFF. For the CDR3, the DNA is TGTGCCAGCAGACCCGACCGACTAGCGGGGGACTCCAATGAGCAGTTCTTC.

The chain is built from TRBV2 and TRBJ2-5, with a weak D call TRBD2 (6 bases). Matching the DNA end better, TRBJ2-7 makes the J call doubtful. Germline-derived CDR1 and CDR2 are SNHLY and FYNNEI. The CDR3 covers 14 residues. Written as DNA, the CDR3 is TGTGCCAGCACGATGGAGTGGGGGGTATTCGAGCAGTACTTC. It specifies CASTMEWGVFEQYF.

The chain couples TRBV7-2 to TRBJ2-3; 10 positions match TRBD1. V was clipped by 1 base and J by 2 bases; unmatched bases: 6. CDR3 size: 17 residues. Germline CDR1 and CDR2: SGHTA and FQGNSA. The CDR3 loop is CASSLEGTGASTDTQYF. The CDR3 nucleotides read TGTGCCAGCAGCTTAGAAGGGACAGGGGCGTCCACAGATACGCAGTATTTT.

This chain links TRBV11-3 with TRBJ2-3; TRBD1 might be the D (6 bases). V lost 5 bases, J lost 4 bases, and 16 bases lay in between. This CDR3 comprises 15 residues. CDR1 SGHNT and CDR2 YENEEA come from the germline V gene. The CDR3 spells CASSPEARGADTQYF. CDR3 in DNA: TGTGCCAGCAGCCCGGAGGCCAGGGGTGCAGATACGCAGTATTTT.

CDR3 coding DNA: TGCAGCGCCGGACCGGGACTAGCGGTACCCACAGATACGCAGTATTTT. The encoded protein is CSAGPGLAVPTDTQYF. This chain joins TRBV29-1 and TRBJ2-3; 11 nucleotides align to TRBD2. Trimming cost V 7 bases and J 2 bases; bases outside gene matches: 11. The CDR3 has 16 amino acids. Germline values: CDR1 SQVTM, CDR2 ANQGSEA.